Listed below are T cell receptor beta chains from one sample, sequenced in a study of T cell changes during pregnancy in multiple sclerosis. Produced via immunoSEQ multiplex PCR; TCRdb's table is partial and in-frame only. The table records around 130,000 clones, 85% to 95% of them present only once. The input for sequencing was peripheral blood, taken before pregnancy. The receptors shown here come from a female donor with multiple sclerosis, enrolled in a pregnancy study. Each CDR3 is given with its conserved first and last residue. A D gene is named only where the DNA matches it firmly. Clone size is stated in some rows and not others, as once, few, many or a class when expanded.

d_gene: TRBD1
abundance: .
j_gene: TRBJ1-4
v_gene: TRBV7-2
CDR3nt: TGTGCCAGCAGCTCCGGACAGGGCCGGAACGAAAAACTGTTTTTT
CDR3aa: CASSSGQGRNEKLFF

d_gene: TRBD2
abundance: .
j_gene: TRBJ2-7
v_gene: TRBV27
CDR3nt: TGTGCCAGCAGGACTAGCGCTATCTACGAGCAGTACTTC
CDR3aa: CASRTSAIYEQYF

d_gene: TRBD1
abundance: .
j_gene: TRBJ1-2
v_gene: TRBV6-1
CDR3nt: TGTGCCAGCAGTGAAGCGAGGGACAGCAAGTATGGCTACACCTTC
CDR3aa: CASSEARDSKYGYTF

d_gene: .
abundance: few
j_gene: TRBJ1-1
v_gene: TRBV4-1
CDR3nt: TGCGCCAGCAGCCAAGTACCGGGTAACACTGAAGCTTTCTTT
CDR3aa: CASSQVPGNTEAFF

d_gene: TRBD2
abundance: many
j_gene: TRBJ2-1
v_gene: TRBV7-9
CDR3nt: TGTGCCAGTCGGGCGGGAGGCGGCTCTAATGAGCAGTTCTTC
CDR3aa: CASRAGGGSNEQFF

d_gene: TRBD1
abundance: .
j_gene: TRBJ1-3
v_gene: TRBV28
CDR3nt: TGTGCCAGCGGTAATGCCGGGACAGGGGGCCTTGGAAACACCATATATTTT
CDR3aa: CASGNAGTGGLGNTIYF

d_gene: .
abundance: .
j_gene: TRBJ2-1
v_gene: TRBV10-3
CDR3nt: TGTGCCATCAGTGTATTGGCGGGAAGCTCCTACAATGAGCAGTTCTTC
CDR3aa: CAISVLAGSSYNEQFF

d_gene: .
abundance: .
j_gene: TRBJ1-3
v_gene: TRBV5-6
CDR3nt: TGTGCCAGCAGCTTCATAACAACGTCCTCTGGAAACACCATATATTTT
CDR3aa: CASSFITTSSGNTIYF

d_gene: TRBD2
abundance: .
j_gene: TRBJ2-1
v_gene: TRBV5-4
CDR3nt: TGTGCCAGCAGCTTGGTTCTAGCGGGGGGAAACAATGAGCAGTTCTTC
CDR3aa: CASSLVLAGGNNEQFF

d_gene: .
abundance: .
j_gene: TRBJ1-5
v_gene: TRBV6-5
CDR3nt: TGTGCCAGCACCCCGACAGGTTCAGGCAATCAGCCCCAGCATTTT
CDR3aa: CASTPTGSGNQPQHF

d_gene: .
abundance: .
j_gene: TRBJ1-5
v_gene: TRBV28
CDR3nt: TGTGCCAGCAGTTTACAGGGGAATCAGCCCCAGCATTTT
CDR3aa: CASSLQGNQPQHF

d_gene: .
abundance: .
j_gene: TRBJ2-1
v_gene: TRBV5-4
CDR3nt: TGTGCCAGCGGGCGCGGGCCAGTTGAGGAGCAGTTCTTC
CDR3aa: CASGRGPVEEQFF

d_gene: .
abundance: once
j_gene: TRBJ1-5
v_gene: TRBV6-1
CDR3nt: TGTGCCAGCAGTGATAGGAGTAGCAATCAGCCCCAGCATTTT
CDR3aa: CASSDRSSNQPQHF

d_gene: .
abundance: .
j_gene: TRBJ1-1
v_gene: TRBV6-6
CDR3nt: TGTGCCAGCAGTCCCAGGGGTGACACTGAAGCTTTCTTT
CDR3aa: CASSPRGDTEAFF

d_gene: TRBD1
abundance: once
j_gene: TRBJ2-2
v_gene: TRBV7-8
CDR3nt: TGTGCCAGCAGCTTAGTCAGAGCCGGGACAGGGGGAATCGGGGAGCTGTTTTTT
CDR3aa: CASSLVRAGTGGIGELFF

d_gene: .
abundance: .
j_gene: TRBJ2-7
v_gene: TRBV19
CDR3nt: TGTGCCAGTAGCGCCTGGGGGAGGAGCCACGAGCAGTACTTC
CDR3aa: CASSAWGRSHEQYF

d_gene: TRBD1
abundance: .
j_gene: TRBJ2-7
v_gene: TRBV6-1
CDR3nt: TGTGCCAGCAGTGAAAATGCGGGGACAGGTGATCCCTACGAGCAGTACTTC
CDR3aa: CASSENAGTGDPYEQYF

d_gene: .
abundance: .
j_gene: TRBJ2-7
v_gene: TRBV7-8
CDR3nt: TGTGCCAGCAGCCCCGGGACACTTAACTCCTACGAGCAGTACTTC
CDR3aa: CASSPGTLNSYEQYF

d_gene: .
abundance: .
j_gene: TRBJ1-5
v_gene: TRBV7-2
CDR3nt: TGTGCCAGCAGCTTAGACAATAGCAATCAGCCCCAGCATTTT
CDR3aa: CASSLDNSNQPQHF

d_gene: TRBD2
abundance: .
j_gene: TRBJ2-7
v_gene: TRBV4-2
CDR3nt: TGTGCCAGCAGCCAAGTGGCTAGCGGGGGCTACGAGCAGTACTTC
CDR3aa: CASSQVASGGYEQYF

d_gene: TRBD1
abundance: .
j_gene: TRBJ2-5
v_gene: TRBV2
CDR3nt: TGTGCCAGCACCTCGGACAGGGGGAGCCAAGAGACCCAGTACTTC
CDR3aa: CASTSDRGSQETQYF

d_gene: .
abundance: .
j_gene: TRBJ2-5
v_gene: TRBV5-1
CDR3nt: TGCGCCAGCAGCTTAGGAGAAGAGACCCAGTACTTC
CDR3aa: CASSLGEETQYF

d_gene: TRBD2
abundance: .
j_gene: TRBJ2-2
v_gene: TRBV9
CDR3nt: TGTGCCAGCACCACTAGCGGGGTGGCCGGGGAGCTGTTTTTT
CDR3aa: CASTTSGVAGELFF

d_gene: TRBD2
abundance: .
j_gene: TRBJ2-2
v_gene: TRBV7-8
CDR3nt: TGTGCCAGCAGCTTAGCGCTGATCGGGAGGGGCACCGGGGAGCTGTTTTTT
CDR3aa: CASSLALIGRGTGELFF